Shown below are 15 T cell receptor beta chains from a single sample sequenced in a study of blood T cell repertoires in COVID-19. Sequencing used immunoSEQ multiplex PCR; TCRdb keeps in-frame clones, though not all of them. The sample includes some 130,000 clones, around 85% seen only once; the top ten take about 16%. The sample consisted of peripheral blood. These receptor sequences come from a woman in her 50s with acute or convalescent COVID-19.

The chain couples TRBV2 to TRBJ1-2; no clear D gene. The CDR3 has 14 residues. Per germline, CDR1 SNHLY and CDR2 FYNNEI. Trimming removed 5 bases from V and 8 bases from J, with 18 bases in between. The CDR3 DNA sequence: TGTGCCAGCAGTCAAGGCATTTTCCTCGGGGGCTACACCTTC. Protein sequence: CASSQGIFLGGYTF.

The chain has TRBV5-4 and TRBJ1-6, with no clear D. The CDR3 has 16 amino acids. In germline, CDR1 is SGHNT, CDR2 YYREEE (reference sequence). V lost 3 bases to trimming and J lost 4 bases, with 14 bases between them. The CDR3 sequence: CASSSIKTTYNSPLHF. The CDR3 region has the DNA TGTGCCAGCAGCTCGATAAAGACAACATATAATTCACCCCTCCACTTT.

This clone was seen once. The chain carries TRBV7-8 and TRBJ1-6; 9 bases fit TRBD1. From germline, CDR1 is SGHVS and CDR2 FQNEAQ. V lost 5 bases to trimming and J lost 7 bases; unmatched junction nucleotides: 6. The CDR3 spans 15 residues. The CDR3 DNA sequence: TGTGCCAGCAGCAGGGGACAGGGCGGGAATTCACCCCTCCACTTT. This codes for CASSRGQGGNSPLHF.

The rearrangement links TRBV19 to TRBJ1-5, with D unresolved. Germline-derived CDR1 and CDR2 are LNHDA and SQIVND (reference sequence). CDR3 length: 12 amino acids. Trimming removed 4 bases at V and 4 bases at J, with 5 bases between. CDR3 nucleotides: TGTGCCAGTAGTAAGCTTAATCAGCCCCAGCATTTT. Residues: CASSKLNQPQHF. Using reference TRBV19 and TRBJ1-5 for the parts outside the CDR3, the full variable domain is DGGITQSPKYLFRKEGQNVTLSCEQNLNHDAMYWYRQDPGQGLRLIYYSQIVNDFQKGDIAEGYSVSREKKESFPLTVTSAQKNPTAFYLCASSKLNQPQHFGDGTRLSIL.

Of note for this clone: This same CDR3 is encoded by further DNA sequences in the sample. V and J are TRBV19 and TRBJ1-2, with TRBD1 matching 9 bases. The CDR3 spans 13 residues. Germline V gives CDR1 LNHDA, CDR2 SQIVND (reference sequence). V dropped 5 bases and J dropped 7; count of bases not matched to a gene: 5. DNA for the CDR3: TGTGCCAGTAGTGAACAGGGGGCCGGTGGCTACACCTTC. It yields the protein CASSEQGAGGYTF.

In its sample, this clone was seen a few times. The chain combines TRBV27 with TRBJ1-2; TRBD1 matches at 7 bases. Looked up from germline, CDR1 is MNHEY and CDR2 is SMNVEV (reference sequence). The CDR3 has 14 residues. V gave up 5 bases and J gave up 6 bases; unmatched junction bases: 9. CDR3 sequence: CASSPLQGRNGYTF. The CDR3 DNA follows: TGTGCCAGCAGTCCTCTACAGGGGCGGAATGGCTACACCTTC.

For the CDR3, the DNA is TGTGCCAGCAGTTCCCCGGACAGGGCCGGCACCGGGGAGCTGTTTTTT. Protein product: CASSSPDRAGTGELFF. The genes are TRBV28 and TRBJ2-2, with TRBD1 identical over 8 bases. This CDR3 is 16 amino acids long. J was trimmed by 4 bases and V by 4 bases; bases with no gene match: 8. Germline V gene data show CDR1 as MDHEN and CDR2 as SYDVKM.

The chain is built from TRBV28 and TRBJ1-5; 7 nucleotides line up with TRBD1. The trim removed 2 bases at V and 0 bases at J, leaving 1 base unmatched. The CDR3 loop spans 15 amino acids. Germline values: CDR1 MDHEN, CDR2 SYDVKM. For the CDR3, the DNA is TGTGCCAGCAGTTTAACAGGGGTTAGCAATCAGCCCCAGCATTTT. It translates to CASSLTGVSNQPQHF.

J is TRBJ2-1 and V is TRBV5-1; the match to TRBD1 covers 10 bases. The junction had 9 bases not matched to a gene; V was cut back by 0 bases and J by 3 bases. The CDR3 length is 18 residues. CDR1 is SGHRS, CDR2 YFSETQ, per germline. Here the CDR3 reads CASSLGTGQGGYYNEQFF. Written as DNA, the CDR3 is TGCGCCAGCAGCTTGGGGACCGGACAGGGGGGCTACTACAATGAGCAGTTCTTC.

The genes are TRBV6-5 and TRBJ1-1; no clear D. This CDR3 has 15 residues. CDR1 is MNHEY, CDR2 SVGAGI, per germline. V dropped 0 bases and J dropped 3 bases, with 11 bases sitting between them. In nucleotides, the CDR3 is TGTGCCAGCAGTTACTCGAAGGGAGGGCACACTGAAGCTTTCTTT. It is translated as CASSYSKGGHTEAFF.

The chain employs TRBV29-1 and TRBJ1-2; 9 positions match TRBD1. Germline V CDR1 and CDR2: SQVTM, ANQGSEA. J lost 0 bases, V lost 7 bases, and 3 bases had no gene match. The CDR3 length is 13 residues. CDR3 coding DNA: TGCAGCGCCCGGGACAGGGCTAACTATGGCTACACCTTC. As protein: CSARDRANYGYTF.

In DNA form, the CDR3 reads TGTGCCACCAGCAGGCTTAAACCGGGACAGGGAGGTAATTCACCCCTCCACTTT. Protein product: CATSRLKPGQGGNSPLHF. J is TRBJ1-6 and V is TRBV15, with 9 nucleotides matching TRBD1. Trimming took 3 bases from V and 6 from J; bases not matched to a gene: 12. The CDR3 covers 18 residues. Germline loops: CDR1 LNHNV, CDR2 YYDKDF (reference sequence).

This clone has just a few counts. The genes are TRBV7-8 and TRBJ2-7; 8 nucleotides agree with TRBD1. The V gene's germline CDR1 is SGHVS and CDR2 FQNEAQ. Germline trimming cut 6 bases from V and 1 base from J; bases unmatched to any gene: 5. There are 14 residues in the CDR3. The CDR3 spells CASRGRTGSYEQYF. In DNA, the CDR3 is TGTGCCAGCAGGGGGAGGACAGGGTCCTACGAGCAGTACTTC.

The CDR3 DNA sequence: TGTGCCACCAGTGAAGCTAGCAGAGGGACCTACAATGAGCAGTTCTTC. Translating gives CATSEASRGTYNEQFF. The V and J genes are TRBV24-1 and TRBJ2-1; D might be TRBD2 (5 bases). CDR1 is KGHDR and CDR2 is SFDVKD in the germline V gene. Trimming removed 4 bases at V and 2 bases at J, with 14 bases between. This CDR3 has 16 amino acids.

CDR3 residues: CASSLVQGNLEAFF. As DNA, the CDR3 is TGTGCCAGCAGCTTAGTCCAGGGGAACCTCGAAGCTTTCTTT. The chain uses TRBV7-6 and TRBJ1-1; tentative D call: TRBD1 (6 bases). CDR3 size: 14 residues. From germline, CDR1 is SGHVS and CDR2 FNYEAQ. Trimming shortened V by 1 base and J by 8 bases, and 14 bases separated the two germline ends.